This T cell receptor beta chain originates from a study of graft-versus-host responses after intestinal transplantation. Across the study: Induction with anti-thymocyte globulin, then tacrolimus and steroids for roughly three years, was given to all recipients.

Germline CDR1 reads MNHEY; CDR2 reads SVGAGI. The junction had 6 bases not matched to a gene; V was cut back by 5 bases and J by 4 bases. The CDR3 runs 15 residues. Findings and limits, study-wide: Recipient bone marrow held GvH clones, some seen earlier in ileum or blood.

The assay was immunoSEQ multiplex PCR, and TCRdb's table has in-frame clones only and misses some. The data hold around 7,400 clones, with around two thirds observed a single time. Turning to this clone: The antigen remains undetermined.

Intraepithelial plus lamina propria lymphocytes were released by processing graft tissue. The sequencing used ileum tissue, collected roughly eight months after intestinal transplantation. V and J are TRBV6-5 and TRBJ2-1; 9 positions agree with TRBD2. The receptor was isolated from a human patient who received an intestinal transplant, so some T cells may come from the graft donor. The chain's CDR3 is CASSKRGADYNEQFF. CDR3 sequence (DNA): TGTGCCAGCAGTAAGCGGGGGGCCGATTACAATGAGCAGTTCTTC.